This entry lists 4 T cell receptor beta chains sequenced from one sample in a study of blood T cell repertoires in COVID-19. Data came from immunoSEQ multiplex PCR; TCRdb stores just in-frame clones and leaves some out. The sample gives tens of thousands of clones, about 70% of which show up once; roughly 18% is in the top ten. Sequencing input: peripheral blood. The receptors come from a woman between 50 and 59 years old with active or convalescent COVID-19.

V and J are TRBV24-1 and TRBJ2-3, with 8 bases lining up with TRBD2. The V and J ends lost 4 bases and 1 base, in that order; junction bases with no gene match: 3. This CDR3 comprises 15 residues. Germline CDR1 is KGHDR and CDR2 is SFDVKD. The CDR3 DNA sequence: TGTGCCACCAGTGAGGGACTAGGAGGCACAGATACGCAGTATTTT. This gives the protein CATSEGLGGTDTQYF.

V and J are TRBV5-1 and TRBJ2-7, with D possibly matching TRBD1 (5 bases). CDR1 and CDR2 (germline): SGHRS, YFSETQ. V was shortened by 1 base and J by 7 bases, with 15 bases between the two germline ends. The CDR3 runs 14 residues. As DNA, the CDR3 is TGCGCCAGCAGCTTGCGGCAGGGCTTAGGGGAGCAGTACTTC. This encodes CASSLRQGLGEQYF.

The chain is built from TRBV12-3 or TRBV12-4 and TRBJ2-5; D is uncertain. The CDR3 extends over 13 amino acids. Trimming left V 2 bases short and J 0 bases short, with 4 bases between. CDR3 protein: CASSLSHQETQYF. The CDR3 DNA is TGTGCCAGCAGTTTAAGCCACCAAGAGACCCAGTACTTC.

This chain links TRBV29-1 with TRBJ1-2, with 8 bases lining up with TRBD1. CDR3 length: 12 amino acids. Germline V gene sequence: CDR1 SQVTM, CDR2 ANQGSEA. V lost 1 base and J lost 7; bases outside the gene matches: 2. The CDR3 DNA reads TGCAGCGTTGAAGGCCAGGGGGCTGGCTACACCTTC. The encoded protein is CSVEGQGAGYTF.